This is a list of T cell receptor beta chains from one sample in a study of shared clonotypes between healthy human individuals. Sequencing used immunoSEQ multiplex PCR; TCRdb keeps in-frame clones, though not all of them. The sample holds about 600,000 clones, 95% to 98% seen once. The sequenced sample was naive CD4+ T cells sorted from blood. These receptor sequences come from a woman younger than 45 in good health. CDR3s include the opening cysteine and the closing phenylalanine or tryptophan. D genes are given only for firm matches. Rows give clone size only sometimes, using once, few, many, or a class for an expanded clone.

TRBJ2-7,NA,TRBV29-1,NA,CSVVSGYEQYF,TGCAGCGTTGTTTCGGGATACGAGCAGTACTTC
TRBJ1-5,NA,TRBV6-1,NA,CASSPTGWPQHF,TGTGCCAGCAGTCCGACTGGTTGGCCCCAGCATTTT
TRBJ1-3,NA,TRBV5-5,NA,CASSLGTAITGNTIYF,TGTGCCAGCAGCCTAGGGACGGCAATAACTGGAAACACCATATATTTT
TRBJ1-2,NA,TRBV28,TRBD1,CASSSDRALGYTF,TGTGCCAGCAGTTCAGACAGGGCACTGGGCTACACCTTC
TRBJ2-2,NA,TRBV5-1,TRBD1,CASSVGQHLSTTTGELFF,TGCGCCAGCAGCGTGGGACAGCATCTGAGCACGACCACCGGGGAGCTGTTTTTT
TRBJ1-5,NA,TRBV28,TRBD1,CASSKQGQVNQPQHF,TGTGCCAGCAGCAAGCAGGGACAGGTCAATCAGCCCCAGCATTTT
TRBJ2-1,NA,TRBV25-1,TRBD2,CASSESGGGSYNEQFF,TGTGCCAGCAGTGAATCGGGCGGGGGCTCCTACAATGAGCAGTTCTTC
TRBJ2-1,NA,TRBV10-3,TRBD2,CAISESPAGGSGNEQFF,TGTGCCATCAGTGAGTCCCCCGCGGGAGGTTCTGGGAATGAGCAGTTCTTC
TRBJ2-7,NA,TRBV27,TRBD1,CASRRTGSGYEQYF,TGTGCCAGCAGACGGACAGGGTCAGGGTACGAGCAGTACTTC
TRBJ1-2,NA,TRBV15,NA,CATSRDEVSIYGYTF,TGTGCCACCAGCAGAGATGAGGTTTCGATATATGGCTACACCTTC
TRBJ1-1,NA,TRBV5-4,NA,CASSQEVPPAEAFF,TGTGCCAGCAGCCAAGAGGTCCCTCCGGCTGAAGCTTTCTTT
TRBJ1-5,few,TRBV11-2,NA,CASSLAVNQPQHF,TGTGCCAGCAGCTTAGCTGTAAATCAGCCCCAGCATTTT
TRBJ2-1,NA,TRBV10-3,TRBD2,CAINRGSGGRGEQFF,TGTGCCATCAATCGGGGTAGTGGCGGGAGAGGGGAGCAGTTCTTC
TRBJ2-3,NA,TRBV21-1,NA,CASSPGRDGDIPYF,TGTGCCAGCAGCCCGGGCCGGGATGGGGACATACCGTATTTT
TRBJ2-3,NA,TRBV10-3,TRBD2,CAIGRLAAQGDTQYF,TGTGCCATCGGAAGACTAGCGGCTCAGGGGGATACGCAGTATTTT
TRBJ2-4,NA,TRBV27,TRBD2,CASSSLGLAGGGPLVKNIQYF,TGTGCCAGCAGTTCCCTGGGACTAGCGGGAGGCGGCCCCTTAGTCAAAAACATTCAGTACTTC
TRBJ2-1,NA,TRBV28,TRBD2,CASSYASGSYNEQFF,TGTGCCAGCAGTTATGCTAGCGGCTCCTACAATGAGCAGTTCTTC
TRBJ2-7,NA,TRBV13,TRBD1,CASSLDDRGRNEQYF,TGTGCCAGCAGCTTAGACGACAGGGGGCGTAACGAGCAGTACTTC
TRBJ2-7,NA,TRBV30,NA,CAWSVTRRGKGTYEQYF,TGTGCCTGGAGTGTAACCCGGAGGGGGAAGGGCACCTACGAGCAGTACTTC
TRBJ1-4,NA,TRBV7-9,NA,CASSPLGTNEKLFF,TGTGCCAGCAGCCCCCTGGGAACTAATGAAAAACTGTTTTTT
TRBJ2-3,NA,TRBV5-1,NA,CASSPTTDTQYF,TGCGCCAGCAGCCCAACCACAGATACGCAGTATTTT
TRBJ2-7,once,TRBV6-5,TRBD1,CASSYSTGDYEQYF,TGTGCCAGCAGTTACTCGACAGGGGACTACGAGCAGTACTTC
TRBJ1-1,NA,TRBV4-1,NA,CASSHDSMNTEAFF,TGCGCCAGCAGCCACGACAGTATGAACACTGAAGCTTTCTTT